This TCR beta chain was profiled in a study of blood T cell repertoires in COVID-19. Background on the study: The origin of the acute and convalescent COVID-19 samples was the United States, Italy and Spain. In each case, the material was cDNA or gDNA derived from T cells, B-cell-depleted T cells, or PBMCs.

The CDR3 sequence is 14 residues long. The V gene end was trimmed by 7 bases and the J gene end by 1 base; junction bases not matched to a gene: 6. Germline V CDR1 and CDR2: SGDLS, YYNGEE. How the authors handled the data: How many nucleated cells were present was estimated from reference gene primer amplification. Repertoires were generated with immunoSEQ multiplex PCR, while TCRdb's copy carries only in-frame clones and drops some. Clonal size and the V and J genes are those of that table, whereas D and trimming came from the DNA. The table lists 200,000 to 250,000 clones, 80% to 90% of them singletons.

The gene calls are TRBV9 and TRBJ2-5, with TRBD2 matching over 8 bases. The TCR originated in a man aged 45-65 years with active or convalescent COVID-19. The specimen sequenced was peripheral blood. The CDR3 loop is CASASGPVQETQYF. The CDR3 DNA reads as TGTGCCAGCGCTAGCGGGCCCGTCCAAGAGACCCAGTACTTC.